These T cell receptor beta chains were read from a single sample in a study of T cell responses to AZD1222 COVID-19 vaccine. Only in-frame clones appear in the TCRdb table, and some are missing; sequencing was by immunoSEQ multiplex PCR. The sample consists of 150,000 or so clones, around 84% of them appearing once. The source was peripheral blood, collected on day 0 of AZD1222 vaccination. The receptor source for this set is an adult in good health. CDR3s include the opening cysteine and the closing phenylalanine or tryptophan. D genes are given only for firm matches. Clone size is shown for a subset of rows, as once, few, many or a class of expanded clone.

j_call clone_size d_call v_call cdr3_aa cdr3_nt
TRBJ2-3 . TRBD2 TRBV7-2 CASSSGDWRGGPGDTQYF TGTGCCAGCAGCTCAGGGGACTGGCGGGGGGGGCCCGGCGATACGCAGTATTTT
TRBJ1-1 . . TRBV5-5 CASSLTGLWNTEAFF TGTGCCAGCAGCCTCACGGGGCTGTGGAACACTGAAGCTTTCTTT
TRBJ1-2 . TRBD1 TRBV24-1 CATSGGTVDYGYTF TGTGCCACCAGTGGAGGGACAGTGGACTATGGCTACACCTTC
TRBJ1-3 . . TRBV7-2 CASTTSIGNTIYF TGTGCCAGCACCACTTCCATCGGAAACACCATATATTTT
TRBJ1-1 few TRBD1 TRBV4-3 CASSHSQGAVEAFF TGCGCCAGCAGCCACTCACAGGGGGCAGTTGAAGCTTTCTTT
TRBJ1-5 . . TRBV9 CASSVADSGDQPQHF TGTGCCAGCAGCGTAGCTGACTCAGGGGATCAGCCCCAGCATTTT
TRBJ1-5 once . TRBV7-9 CASSLGGDNQPQHF TGTGCCAGCAGCTTGGGGGGGGATAATCAGCCCCAGCATTTT
TRBJ2-7 few TRBD2 TRBV5-4 CASSLAGGYYEQYF TGTGCCAGCAGCTTGGCGGGGGGTTACTACGAGCAGTACTTC
TRBJ1-5 . . TRBV19 CASSPTDTYSNQPQHF TGTGCCAGTAGTCCCACCGACACTTATAGCAATCAGCCCCAGCATTTT
TRBJ1-1 . . TRBV19 CASSMRQGGTEAFF TGTGCCAGTAGTATGAGGCAGGGCGGCACTGAAGCTTTCTTT
TRBJ1-5 . . TRBV7-7 CASSLWGAYSNQPQHF TGTGCTAGCAGCTTATGGGGGGCTTATAGCAATCAGCCCCAGCATTTT
TRBJ1-1 . TRBD1 TRBV7-3 CASSLTGVMGEAFF TGTGCCAGCAGCTTGACAGGGGTTATGGGTGAAGCTTTCTTT
TRBJ1-1 . . TRBV12-3/TRBV12-4 CASSSRGEAFF TGTGCCAGCAGTTCGAGGGGCGAAGCTTTCTTT
TRBJ2-2 . . TRBV19 CASIRGSNTGELFF TGTGCCAGTATCCGGGGGTCGAACACCGGGGAGCTGTTTTTT
TRBJ1-1 . . TRBV19 CASSPEGRGTTEAFF TGTGCCAGTAGCCCAGAGGGAAGGGGGACGACTGAAGCTTTCTTT
TRBJ2-1 . . TRBV12-3/TRBV12-4 CASSPRDNEQFF TGTGCCAGCAGCCCCCGGGACAATGAGCAGTTCTTC
TRBJ1-2 . . TRBV28 CASTFGTTYGYTF TGTGCCAGCACCTTTGGGACAACTTATGGCTACACCTTC
TRBJ1-6 . . TRBV2 CASSESVSVISPLHF TGTGCCAGCAGTGAATCGGTCTCGGTGATTTCACCCCTCCACTTT
TRBJ2-1 . . TRBV18 CASSHDSYNEQFF TGTGCCAGCTCACACGACTCCTACAATGAGCAGTTCTTC
TRBJ1-5 few TRBD1 TRBV5-8 CASSLQGYSNQPQHF TGTGCCAGCAGCTTACAGGGGTATAGCAATCAGCCCCAGCATTTT
TRBJ2-3 . . TRBV5-1 CASSLVSSGTDTQYF TGCGCCAGCAGCTTGGTTTCTAGCGGCACAGATACGCAGTATTTT
TRBJ1-1 . . TRBV14 CASSGPGKTEAFF TGTGCCAGCAGCGGGCCGGGGAAGACTGAAGCTTTCTTT
TRBJ1-2 . . TRBV11-2 CASTSGDFRYGYTF TGTGCCAGCACCTCGGGGGATTTCCGTTATGGCTACACCTTC
TRBJ2-5 . TRBD2 TRBV6-1 CASSDLAGGYETQYF TGTGCCAGCAGTGACCTAGCGGGGGGGTATGAGACCCAGTACTTC
TRBJ2-6 . . TRBV11-2 CASSLDRSLSSGANVLTF TGTGCCAGCAGCTTAGACAGGAGCCTAAGCTCTGGGGCCAACGTCCTGACTTTC
TRBJ1-6 few . TRBV2 CASQGINNSPLHF TGTGCCAGCCAAGGGATCAATAATTCACCCCTCCACTTT
TRBJ1-1 . . TRBV28 CASSSPSSQGTEAFF TGTGCCAGCAGTTCACCGTCCTCCCAGGGGACTGAAGCTTTCTTT
TRBJ2-7 . . TRBV16 CASSRAGKWTGAYEQYF TGTGCCAGCAGCCGTGCAGGGAAATGGACTGGCGCCTACGAGCAGTACTTC
TRBJ1-1 few . TRBV3-1/TRBV3-2 CASTRYRVDTEAFF TGTGCCAGCACCCGTTACAGGGTCGACACTGAAGCTTTCTTT
TRBJ1-3 . . TRBV7-8 CASSLIRGRSGNTIYF TGTGCCAGCAGCTTAATTCGGGGGCGTTCTGGAAACACCATATATTTT
TRBJ1-5 . . TRBV27 CASSFTGMPQHF TGTGCCAGCAGTTTCACAGGGATGCCCCAGCATTTT
TRBJ1-3 . . TRBV7-2 CASSFHQGISGNTIYF TGTGCCAGCAGCTTTCACCAGGGGATCTCTGGAAACACCATATATTTT
TRBJ1-1 . . TRBV5-1 CASSRREGRTEAFF TGCGCCAGCAGCAGGAGGGAGGGAAGAACTGAAGCTTTCTTT
TRBJ1-2 once . TRBV2 CASKGSPLYGYTF TGTGCCAGCAAGGGTTCTCCCCTCTATGGCTACACCTTC
TRBJ2-7 . . TRBV11-2 CASSLNYEQYF TGTGCCAGCAGCTTAAACTACGAGCAGTACTTC
TRBJ1-2 once . TRBV6-5 CASRTYYGYTF TGTGCCAGCCGCACCTACTATGGCTACACCTTC
TRBJ1-1 . . TRBV6-5 CASSYGGTEAFF TGTGCCAGCAGTTACGGGGGAACTGAAGCTTTCTTT
TRBJ1-1 . . TRBV7-8 CASSLGRALGTEAFF TGTGCCAGCAGCTTAGGCAGGGCATTGGGCACTGAAGCTTTCTTT
TRBJ2-7 . TRBD1 TRBV4-3 CASSQLTGGYEQYF TGCGCCAGCAGCCAACTCACAGGGGGATACGAGCAGTACTTC
TRBJ2-3 . TRBD2 TRBV7-3 CASSLLATGTSGGNTDTQYF TGTGCCAGCAGCTTACTCGCCACCGGGACTAGCGGGGGGAACACAGATACGCAGTATTTT
TRBJ2-7 . . TRBV15 CATSRRDTLNNEQYF TGTGCCACCAGCAGGCGGGACACCCTCAACAACGAGCAGTACTTC
TRBJ1-2 . . TRBV12-3/TRBV12-4 CASSQNYGYTF TGTGCCAGCAGCCAAAATTATGGCTACACCTTC
TRBJ1-1 . . TRBV6-2/TRBV6-3 CASSEYRQVTEAFF TGTGCCAGCAGCGAGTACCGACAGGTAACTGAAGCTTTCTTT
TRBJ1-5 . . TRBV4-3 CASSQDREQPQHF TGCGCCAGCAGCCAAGATCGGGAACAGCCCCAGCATTTT
TRBJ1-5 . TRBD1 TRBV6-2/TRBV6-3 CASSRRQGRQPQHF TGTGCCAGCAGCCGGAGACAGGGTCGACAGCCCCAGCATTTT
TRBJ2-2 . TRBD2 TRBV5-1 CASQLGGGDTGELFF TGCGCCAGCCAACTGGGCGGGGGAGACACCGGGGAGCTGTTTTTT
TRBJ1-1 . TRBD1 TRBV9 CASSVTITGANTEAFF TGTGCCAGCAGCGTAACGATTACAGGGGCGAACACTGAAGCTTTCTTT
TRBJ1-3 . . TRBV19 CASSIPQTGRNTIYF TGTGCCAGTAGTATTCCTCAAACAGGGCGGAACACCATATATTTT
TRBJ2-7 . . TRBV5-1 CASSLGGISYEQYF TGCGCCAGCAGCTTGGGCGGAATATCCTACGAGCAGTACTTC
TRBJ2-1 . . TRBV29-1 CSVDGRGGDTYNEQFF TGCAGCGTTGACGGCCGGGGTGGGGACACCTACAATGAGCAGTTCTTC
TRBJ2-5 . . TRBV7-9 CASSLGGSAFQETQYF TGTGCCAGCAGCTTAGGGGGGAGCGCTTTCCAAGAGACCCAGTACTTC
TRBJ1-2 . TRBD1 TRBV19 CASGRQGADGYTF TGTGCCAGTGGCCGACAGGGGGCGGATGGCTACACCTTC
TRBJ1-2 . TRBD1 TRBV6-5 CASSYGQGIGYTF TGTGCCAGCAGTTACGGACAGGGGATTGGCTACACCTTC
TRBJ2-3 . . TRBV10-1 CATVQSLADTQYF TGCGCCACCGTCCAGAGTCTCGCAGATACGCAGTATTTT
TRBJ2-1 . . TRBV6-5 CASRPSHFYNEQFF TGTGCCAGCAGACCATCCCACTTCTACAATGAGCAGTTCTTC
TRBJ2-5 . . TRBV7-8 CASSKNTEEETQYF TGTGCCAGCAGTAAAAATACCGAGGAGGAGACCCAGTACTTC
TRBJ1-2 . . TRBV2 CASANYYGYTF TGTGCCAGCGCGAACTACTATGGCTACACCTTC
TRBJ1-1 . . TRBV10-3 CAIKISAMNTEAFF TGTGCCATCAAGATAAGTGCGATGAACACTGAAGCTTTCTTT
TRBJ1-1 . . TRBV7-2 CASSLTWTGNTEAFF TGTGCCAGCAGCTTAACCTGGACGGGGAACACTGAAGCTTTCTTT
TRBJ1-1 . . TRBV19 CASSIVGGAGTEAFF TGTGCCAGTAGTATAGTCGGAGGAGCTGGCACTGAAGCTTTCTTT